This T cell receptor (beta chain) was profiled in a study of shared clonotypes between healthy human individuals. Sequencing used immunoSEQ multiplex PCR; TCRdb keeps in-frame clones, though not all of them. The sample lists millions of clones, 85% to 95% occurring once. The germline gives CDR1 GTSNPN, CDR2 SVGIG (reference sequence). The CDR3 is made up of 15 amino acids. The V end lost 3 bases, the J end lost 3 bases, and 18 bases lay between the germline ends. This chain joins TRBV30 and TRBJ2-7, with D perhaps matching TRBD2 (7 bases). The sequencing input was naive CD4+ T cells from PBMCs. Sample subset: CD45RA+ positively selected. This receptor was taken from a man in his late teens or twenties in good health. Some clones in this sample may be carry-over from other donors' samples. The CDR3 here is CAWRGGGNRIYEQYF. The CDR3 DNA sequence: TGTGCCTGGAGAGGGGGGGGCAACCGTATCTACGAGCAGTACTTC.